This T cell receptor beta chain was observed in a study of T cell responses to AZD1222 COVID-19 vaccine. Whole-study context: The study pooled second doses at about 4 or about 12 weeks. Findings and limits, study-wide: Unmutated regions of variants are reportedly targeted by nearly half of spike-specific TCRs.

Clones were sequenced by immunoSEQ multiplex PCR, and TCRdb holds only the in-frame ones, with some missing. The sample has almost 65,000 clones; 84% are singletons. A word on this clone: What it binds is not known. The same CDR3 can be traced to other DNA sequences in this sample.

CDR1 is SGHNT, CDR2 YENEEA, per germline. CDR3 length equals 13 residues. V lost 1 base and J lost 5, with 6 bases in between. The chain employs TRBV11-3 and TRBJ2-1; the D is unclear. This clonotype was obtained from an adult in good health. Sequencing used peripheral blood, obtained on day 0 of AZD1222 vaccination. The CDR3 loop reads CASSLGANNEQFF. CDR3 DNA sequence: TGTGCCAGCAGCTTAGGGGCTAACAATGAGCAGTTCTTC.